This T cell receptor beta chain was documented in a study of T cell repertoires in cytomegalovirus infection. Each CDR3 protein gets one entry after TCRdb re-called the reads with MiXCR. The sample lists nearly 550,000 distinct CDR3 sequences; 16% were seen once. The germline gives CDR1 SEHNR, CDR2 FQNEAQ (reference sequence). Trimming took 5 bases from V and 2 from J, leaving 6 bases between them. The CDR3 extends over 12 amino acids. This clonotype was found many times. The receptor's source is a human donor in good health (CMV status not recorded). Some clones in this sample may be carry-over from other donors' samples. The J gene is TRBJ1-1, the V gene TRBV7-9; D gene ambiguous. The sample consisted of CD8+ T cells from PBMCs. The CDR3 region has the DNA TGTGCCAGCAGCAGACAAAACACTGAAGCTTTCTTT. Translation: CASSRQNTEAFF.